The present T cell receptor (beta chain) was sequenced within a study of CD8 T cells in ankylosing spondylitis (dated by TCRdb to the late 2010s). With respect to the entire study: The study profiled T cell receptor beta repertoires in healthy donors and ankylosing spondylitis patients to find disease-linked TCR variants. The whole study cohort included about a hundred healthy donors and about two dozen ankylosing spondylitis patients. Peripheral blood samples were taken, and synovial fluid was additionally collected from ankylosing spondylitis patients. Study-wide conclusions, independent of this receptor: The disease-linked clones showed a CD8+ phenotype and occurred at relatively low frequencies in peripheral blood. According to the report, matched synovial fluid samples from ankylosing spondylitis patients were significantly enriched for the disease-linked clones. A TCR beta motif made up of several highly homologous amino acid variants appeared to be characteristic of blood from ankylosing spondylitis patients. Some motif variants were previously reported in synovial fluid and blood of reactive arthritis patients, suggesting common disease-initiation mechanisms.

The junction shows trimming of 4 bases on V and 0 bases on J, plus 3 bases between the germline ends. For CDR1 and CDR2, the germline V gene lists SGHRS and YFSETQ. The CDR3 spans 12 residues, from the cysteine through the phenylalanine. The sequence is cut down to CDR3 DNA, 36 bases in frame from base 1. TCRdb names Illumina MiSeq as the instrument used. Quantitative 5'-RACE with molecular barcodes was used to prepare TCR beta libraries. The paper's data handling went like this. A new computational method based on a probabilistic model of VDJ rearrangement was used to identify disease-linked TCR variants. TCRdb redid the processing of the public reads, applying fastp at Q25 and MiXCR, and retained in-frame beta chains. Rows are unified per CDR3 protein, each entry keeping the most common DNA and genes. The V and J calls were determined by TCRdb, not by the authors. Across this sample there are 25,000 or so distinct CDR3 sequences, with 7.9% seen only once. Around 30% of the sample belongs to the ten largest clones.

This clonotype has only a few counts. The clone's antigen remains unknown. No base quality values were provided; no much bigger clone lies one nucleotide off. The sequence joins TRBV5-1 to TRBJ2-3; the D gene is unclear. Sequencing input: blood. The TCR originated in a male donor with ankylosing spondylitis or in good health (not recorded which). This receptor has the CDR3 CASSGSTDTQYF. The DNA sequence is given as TGCGCCAGCAGCGGAAGCACAGATACGCAGTATTTT.